This T cell receptor (beta chain) was captured in a study of blood T cell repertoires in COVID-19. Across the whole study: Material from acute and convalescent COVID-19 was sourced from the United States, Italy and Spain.

Study processing details: Reference gene primer amplification gave estimated nucleated cell counts. Data came from immunoSEQ multiplex PCR; TCRdb stores just in-frame clones and leaves some out. V, J and clone size reflect that table, while D and trimming were determined from the DNA. The sample gives roughly 300,000 clones, approximately 84% of which show up once; roughly 1.6% is in the top ten. The CDR3 extends over 15 amino acids. This clone was detected a few times. During active infection, Seattle patients enrolled and were then monitored through disease. The source material was peripheral blood. This chain uses TRBV21-1 with TRBJ1-1; the D call TRBD1 from the table was never checked on the DNA. TRBV21-1 is classified as a pseudogene. This TCR was sampled from a human donor with COVID-19, enrolled during active disease. The donor label of this sample is uncertain. CDR3 sequence: CASSQGQGRCTEAFF. The CDR3 nucleotides read TGTGCCAGCAGCCAGGGCCAGGGGCGGTGCACTGAAGCTTTCTTT.